One sample yielded the 4 T cell receptor beta chains listed below, sequenced in a study of cytomegalovirus exposure and HLA in healthy donors. 60 Vbeta and 13 Jbeta primers were used in PCR. Method: immunoSEQ multiplex PCR; TCRdb's copy keeps in-frame clones and lacks some. The table shows approximately 140,000 clones, with 73% occurring only once. The sequencing sample was made of PBMCs. All receptors come from a woman under 30 in good health and CMV-seronegative.

The chain couples TRBV5-6 to TRBJ1-1; D remains unclear. V lost 0 bases and J 1 base, leaving 4 bases between the germline ends. The CDR3 is made up of 13 amino acids. Germline lookup yields CDR1 SGHDT and CDR2 YYEEEE. The CDR3 nucleotides read TGTGCCAGCAGCTTGGGCGGGAACACTGAAGCTTTCTTT. Its translation is CASSLGGNTEAFF.

The V call is TRBV19, the J call TRBJ2-1; 10 bases align to TRBD2. The CDR3 is 20 amino acids. V dropped 3 bases and J dropped 7; count of bases not matched to a gene: 21. Per germline, CDR1 LNHDA and CDR2 SQIVND (reference sequence). This chain's CDR3 is CASSIRAAKGIWGLANEQFF. The CDR3 DNA is TGTGCCAGTAGTATTCGGGCGGCAAAGGGAATATGGGGACTAGCGAATGAGCAGTTCTTC.

This clone was detected once. The J gene is TRBJ2-7, the V gene TRBV13; D unresolved. The germline V gene has CDR1 PRHDT and CDR2 FYEKMQ (reference sequence). Deletions cut 6 bases from V and 0 bases from J, with 12 bases between. CDR3 size: 14 residues. CDR3 amino acids: CASRRGGSSYEQYV. The CDR3 nucleotides are TGTGCCAGCAGAAGAGGCGGTAGCTCCTACGAGCAGTACGTC.

This clone was seen only a few times. The rearrangement joins TRBV30 to TRBJ2-1; TRBD2 matches at 14 bases. The germline CDR1 and CDR2 sequences are GTSNPN and SVGIG (reference sequence). There are 17 residues in the CDR3. Trimming took 3 bases from V and 9 from J; bases not matched to a gene: 13. CDR3 nucleotide sequence: TGTGCCTGGAGGGGACCCTCGGGACTAGCGGGAGTAGGTGAGCAGTTCTTC. This encodes CAWRGPSGLAGVGEQFF.